The 13 T cell receptor beta chains in this list originate from one sample, sequenced in a study of T cells in Graves' hyperthyroidism and ophthalmopathy. TCR beta CDR3 region amplification was performed from RNA transcripts. With the HTBI primer set, the TCR CDR3 went through a first round of RT-PCR. TCRdb processed the multiplex PCR reads anew with MiXCR; each CDR3 protein has one entry. Here the sample spans some 650,000 distinct CDR3 sequences, 16% being singletons. Sequencing was carried out using blood. The receptors come from a woman in her 40s with Graves' ophthalmopathy.

V usage is TRBV2 and J usage is TRBJ2-1; perhaps TRBD2 as D (5 bases). The J call is in doubt because the DNA end fits TRBJ2-7 better. Germline V CDR1 and CDR2: SNHLY, FYNNEI. There are 15 residues in the CDR3. The CDR3 nucleotides read TGTGCCAGCAGCGCGAGCGGAAGCTCCTACAATGAGCAGTACTTC. Amino acid sequence: CASSASGSSYNEQYF.

This clonotype appeared a single time. The V call is TRBV29-1, the J call TRBJ2-2; tentative D call: TRBD1 (6 bases). This CDR3 has 16 amino acids. Trimming took off 2 bases at V and 3 bases at J, with 16 bases between the two ends. The germline V gene has CDR1 SQVTM and CDR2 ANQGSEA. This chain's CDR3 is CSVEFGTGLHTGELFF. Written as DNA, the CDR3 is TGCAGCGTTGAATTTGGAACAGGGCTGCACACCGGGGAGCTGTTTTTT.

Ten or more counts support this clonotype. The chain joins TRBV11-1 to TRBJ2-1, with 7 bases that match TRBD1. CDR3 size: 12 residues. CDR1 SGHAT and CDR2 FQDESV come from the germline V gene (reference sequence). The J segment lost 10 bases and the V segment lost 5 bases, leaving 5 bases of the junction unmatched. The CDR3 DNA reads as TGTGCCAGCAGCCAAGACAGGGTAGAGCAGTTCTTC. Its protein product is CASSQDRVEQFF.

This clonotype showed up just a few times. This chain uses TRBV20-1 with TRBJ2-7; 11 nucleotides match TRBD2. This CDR3 comprises 15 residues. Germline V gene sequence: CDR1 DFQATT, CDR2 SNEGSKA (reference sequence). V shed 6 bases and J 4 bases; nucleotides not matched to a gene: 11. CDR3 loop: CSAARGTSGTYEQYF. In DNA form, the CDR3 reads TGCAGTGCCGCACGAGGGACTAGCGGTACTTACGAGCAGTACTTC.

The chain employs TRBV4-1 and TRBJ1-5; D is unclear. Trimming removed 1 base from V and 0 bases from J, with 10 bases in between. In germline, CDR1 is MGHRA, CDR2 YSYEKL. The CDR3 length is 16 residues. The CDR3 sequence is CASSQGPPGSNQPQHF. DNA for the CDR3: TGCGCCAGCAGCCAAGGTCCGCCGGGTAGCAATCAGCCCCAGCATTTT.

This clonotype was recorded at least ten times. This chain connects TRBV2 to TRBJ2-2; 7 bases agree with TRBD2. This CDR3 has 15 residues. The J segment lost 6 bases and the V segment lost 6 bases, leaving 10 bases of the junction unmatched. Germline assignment: CDR1 SNHLY and CDR2 FYNNEI. The CDR3 region has the DNA TGTGCCAGCAGGTTCTCGGGAGGCCTCTCCGGGGAGCTGTTTTTT. Translation gives CASRFSGGLSGELFF.

The rearrangement uses TRBV5-1 and TRBJ2-1; possibly TRBD2 for D (6 bases). Trimming took off 5 bases at V and 0 bases at J, with 9 bases between the two ends. There are 14 residues in the CDR3. Germline V gene data show CDR1 as SGHRS and CDR2 as YFSETQ. The CDR3 is CASRRDHSYNEQFF. Here the CDR3 DNA reads TGCGCCAGCAGGCGGGACCACTCCTACAATGAGCAGTTCTTC.

The gene calls are TRBV27 and TRBJ2-5, with a possible D match to TRBD1 (5 bases). The CDR3 contains 15 residues. Trimming shortened V by 5 bases and J by 0 bases, and 13 bases separated the two germline ends. Germline V gene data show CDR1 as MNHEY and CDR2 as SMNVEV (reference sequence). CDR3 amino acids: CASSPTRQYQETQYF. The CDR3, as DNA: TGTGCCAGCAGTCCCACCCGACAGTACCAAGAGACCCAGTACTTC.

There are many counts of this clonotype. The chain uses TRBV3-1 and TRBJ2-7; maybe TRBD2 (5 bases). Germline V gives CDR1 LGHDT, CDR2 YNNKEL (reference sequence). V was shortened by 0 bases and J by 0 bases, with 9 bases between the two germline ends. The CDR3 totals 15 residues. The CDR3 DNA reads TGTGCCAGCAGCCAAGAAGCGGCTAGCTCCTACGAGCAGTACTTC. Translated: CASSQEAASSYEQYF.

Of note for this clonotype: Since a much larger clone is just one base distant, this may be a read error. The rearrangement joins TRBV27 to TRBJ2-7, with D maybe TRBD2 (6 bases). CDR1 is MNHEY and CDR2 is SMNVEV in the germline V gene (reference sequence). This CDR3 comprises 15 residues. V gave up 8 bases and J gave up 0 bases, with 17 bases separating them. The CDR3 nucleotides read TGTGCCAGCGGCCCCCATTCGGGGGTCTCCTACGAGCAGTACTTC. Its protein product is CASGPHSGVSYEQYF.

In its sample, this clonotype was seen a few times. The chain links TRBV7-9 to TRBJ2-3, with TRBD2 as a possible D gene (5 bases). The CDR3 is 15 amino acids. CDR1 and CDR2 from the germline V gene are SEHNR and FQNEAQ (reference sequence). The V end lost 5 bases, the J end lost 0 bases, and 12 bases lay between the germline ends. The CDR3 bases are TGTGCCAGCAGCCCCCCTGAGGGAAGCACAGATACGCAGTATTTT. Translating gives CASSPPEGSTDTQYF.

This clonotype was seen repeatedly, ten times or more. The genes are TRBV2 and TRBJ1-1; D is possibly TRBD1 (6 bases). Germline V gives CDR1 SNHLY, CDR2 FYNNEI. The ends were cut back, 7 bases at V and 0 bases at J, with 15 bases in the middle. The CDR3 contains 15 residues. CDR3 loop: CASNKGRQVNTEAFF. Here the CDR3 DNA reads TGTGCCAGCAATAAGGGGAGACAGGTGAACACTGAAGCTTTCTTT.

At least ten counts were recorded for this clonotype. This chain connects TRBV6-1 to TRBJ2-7, with TRBD2 as a possible D gene (6 bases). Trimming shortened V by 5 bases and J by 3 bases, and 23 bases separated the two germline ends. The length of the CDR3 is 17 residues. Germline loops: CDR1 MNHNS, CDR2 SASEGT. CDR3 nucleotide sequence: TGTGCCAGCAGTTACCCGCTTGGAGGGGCCTCACTCTACGAGCAGTACTTC. Translated, it gives CASSYPLGGASLYEQYF.